Each of the 13 T cell receptor beta chains below was sequenced from the same sample in a study of blood T cell repertoires in COVID-19. Method: immunoSEQ multiplex PCR; TCRdb's copy keeps in-frame clones and lacks some. The data hold around 190,000 clones, with 70% to 85% observed a single time. The specimen was peripheral blood. The receptors were sampled from a human donor in a cohort sampled during active COVID-19.

Of note for this clone: This sample includes further DNA sequences coding for the same CDR3. The chain uses TRBV5-6 and TRBJ1-2; D not certain. From germline, CDR1 is SGHDT and CDR2 YYEEEE. There are 13 residues in the CDR3. V lost 0 bases and J 4 bases, leaving 7 bases between the germline ends. CDR3 amino acids: CASSLGGFYGYTF. CDR3 sequence (DNA): TGTGCCAGCAGCTTGGGAGGATTCTATGGCTACACCTTC.

This chain uses TRBV11-2 with TRBJ2-5; D unclear. The germline V gene encodes CDR1 SGHAT and CDR2 FQNNGV. The germline V and J ends were trimmed by 3 bases and 5 bases, with 10 bases remaining between them. The CDR3 covers 13 residues. DNA for the CDR3: TGTGCCAGCAGCTTCGGGTCAGCGGAGACCCAGTACTTC. This translates into CASSFGSAETQYF.

The rearrangement joins TRBV6-5 to TRBJ2-7; D perhaps matches TRBD1 (7 bases). The CDR3 is 15 residues long. The ends were cut back, 5 bases at V and 5 bases at J, with 19 bases in the middle. Germline CDR1 is MNHEY and CDR2 is SVGAGI. CDR3 protein: CASSTEGARIHEQYF. Written as DNA, the CDR3 is TGTGCCAGCAGTACGGAGGGGGCGCGAATCCACGAGCAGTACTTC.

This chain joins TRBV15 and TRBJ1-6; TRBD1 is a possible D gene (6 bases). With 1 base removed from V and 7 bases from J, the gap between germline ends came to 11 bases. Germline V gene sequence: CDR1 LNHNV, CDR2 YYDKDF (reference sequence). The CDR3 totals 15 residues. The chain's CDR3 is CATSRAAGENSPLHF. The CDR3 bases are TGTGCCACCAGCAGAGCCGCAGGGGAGAATTCACCCCTCCACTTT.

The chain joins TRBV6-5 to TRBJ2-7; TRBD2 aligns across 7 bases. Losses at the gene ends were 7 bases for V and 3 bases for J; bases not matched to a gene: 6. The CDR3 is 13 amino acids. Germline-derived CDR1 and CDR2 are MNHEY and SVGAGI. The CDR3 region is CASKRGEFYEQYF. In nucleotides, the CDR3 is TGTGCCAGCAAACGGGGGGAATTCTACGAGCAGTACTTC.

This clone was seen a few times. V usage is TRBV7-9 and J usage is TRBJ1-5; D unresolved. The length of the CDR3 is 13 residues. Germline V lookup: CDR1 SEHNR, CDR2 FQNEAQ (reference sequence). Trimming took 1 base from V and 5 from J, leaving 6 bases between them. CDR3 residues: CASSLDRYQPQHF. DNA for the CDR3: TGTGCCAGCAGCTTAGACAGATATCAGCCCCAGCATTTT.

J is TRBJ1-5 and V is TRBV6-1; a weak D match, TRBD1 (6 bases). The CDR3 covers 16 residues. Germline CDR1 MNHNS, CDR2 SASEGT. Trimming removed 2 bases at V and 1 base at J, with 12 bases between. The CDR3 sequence is CASSEFGGFSNQPQHF. The CDR3 DNA reads TGTGCCAGCAGTGAATTTGGGGGCTTCAGCAATCAGCCCCAGCATTTT.

The chain recombines TRBV5-4 with TRBJ1-2; 9 bases map to TRBD1. Looked up from germline, CDR1 is SGHNT and CDR2 is YYREEE (reference sequence). Losses at the gene ends were 4 bases for V and 7 bases for J; bases not matched to a gene: 17. The CDR3 length is 17 residues. CDR3: CASSSRTGEGPLGGYTF. The CDR3 region has the DNA TGTGCCAGCAGCAGCCGGACAGGGGAGGGACCTTTAGGTGGCTACACCTTC.

DNA for the CDR3: TGTGCCTGGAGTACCCCCGGGAGCTCCTATGGCTACACCTTC. It yields the protein CAWSTPGSSYGYTF. V is TRBV30 and J is TRBJ1-2; D ambiguous. CDR3 length equals 14 residues. Germline CDR1 reads GTSNPN; CDR2 reads SVGIG (reference sequence). V dropped 2 bases and J dropped 4 bases, with 14 bases sitting between them.

This chain links TRBV7-8 with TRBJ2-2; D is possibly TRBD1 (6 bases). Germline CDR1 reads SGHVS; CDR2 reads FQNEAQ. The CDR3 has 18 residues. V was trimmed by 1 base and J by 3 bases, leaving 18 bases between them. CDR3 bases: TGTGCCAGCAGCTTAGAAGTCCTACAGGGTCGGGACACCGGGGAGCTGTTTTTT. It yields the protein CASSLEVLQGRDTGELFF.

This chain connects TRBV19 to TRBJ1-2; D is ambiguous. The CDR3 contains 12 residues. Trimming cost V 5 bases and J 4 bases, with 8 bases left between them. CDR1 is LNHDA and CDR2 is SQIVND in the germline V gene (reference sequence). Here the CDR3 DNA reads TGTGCCAGTAGTTACGGAGGCTATGGCTACACCTTC. This encodes CASSYGGYGYTF.

J is TRBJ2-7 and V is TRBV2, with TRBD1 matching over 7 bases. Trimming cost V 5 bases and J 4 bases; bases outside gene matches: 8. CDR1 SNHLY and CDR2 FYNNEI come from the germline V gene. The CDR3 length is 14 residues. In nucleotides, the CDR3 is TGTGCCAGCAGTCCCCCGGACAGGTTATACGAGCAGTACTTC. Protein: CASSPPDRLYEQYF.

The gene calls are TRBV10-3 and TRBJ1-2; no clear D gene. Germline lookup yields CDR1 ENHRY and CDR2 SYGVKD. The CDR3 length is 11 residues. V shed 2 bases and J shed 8 bases, with 6 bases lying between them. The CDR3 DNA follows: TGTGCCATCAGTGAGCTCCGGGGCTACACCTTC. Its translation: CAISELRGYTF.